This TCR beta chain was captured in a study of T cells in localized non-small cell lung cancer. Trimming took 3 bases from V and 1 from J, leaving 12 bases between them. This CDR3 is 15 amino acids long. Germline CDR1 reads SGHNT; CDR2 reads YENEEA. The table came from immunoSEQ multiplex PCR; TCRdb's copy has only in-frame clones and leaves some out. The data contain around 1,500 clones, about 18% of them singletons. Study observations and caveats: Overall survival was longer when the density of T cells in the blood was higher. Only one tumor region was sequenced, so heterogeneity remains possible. In adjacent lung, a median around 52 of the top 100 tumor clones were found.

Points on this clone: Antigen specificity is unknown.

This clonotype was sampled from a female donor of 60 years or more with stage I lung adenocarcinoma. V usage is TRBV11-3 and J usage is TRBJ2-5; D is tentatively TRBD1 or TRBD2 (5 bases each). Material: normal lung tissue next to the tumor, obtained before any cancer treatment. The DNA of the CDR3 is TGTGCCAGCAGCTTCGGGGCAACGGGCCAAGAGACCCAGTACTTC. Protein: CASSFGATGQETQYF.